Detailed here is one TCR beta chain. The same CDR3 is also encoded by other DNA sequences in this sample. Of the isolated RNA, all was reverse transcribed, and so the sequenced material was expressed TCRB transcripts. Generated by immunoSEQ multiplex PCR, the TCRdb table keeps only in-frame clones and is missing some. The sample carries around 300,000 clones, 13% to 15% recorded once. Germline V gene lookup returns CDR1 SNHLY and CDR2 FYNNEI. The CDR3 runs to 11 residues. Trimming shortened V by 5 bases and J by 5 bases, and 6 bases separated the two germline ends. These data come from a study of beta chain features in type 1 diabetes.

The chain carries TRBV2 and TRBJ2-5; D is uncertain. Sequenced material: central memory CD4+ T cells from blood. This receptor was obtained from a man aged 30 to 39 in good health. CDR3 in amino acids: CASSLQETQYF. The CDR3 DNA reads as TGTGCCAGCAGTTTACAGGAGACCCAGTACTTC.